The entry that follows covers one TCR beta chain sequence. Adults between roughly 18 and 95 years of age took part from fewer than 30 US areas. Each participant's cohort was designated according to participant-reported clinical history. The sample comes from a study of blood T cell repertoires in COVID-19. Background on the study: The United States, Italy and Spain provided the acute and convalescent COVID-19 samples.

Germline V gene lookup returns CDR1 MDHEN and CDR2 SYDVKM. Trimming left V 7 bases short and J 1 base short, with 10 bases between. The CDR3 sequence is 13 residues long. Original processing methods: By means of reference gene primer amplification, nucleated cell counts were estimated. Here immunoSEQ multiplex PCR was the method, and the copy in TCRdb shows in-frame clones only, minus some. Clone size and the V and J calls come from that table; the DNA yielded D and trimming. The table has about 400,000 clones, about 85% seen once. The receptor's source is a young woman with acute COVID-19. This chain connects TRBV28 to TRBJ1-1; D ambiguous. Sequenced input: PBMCs or T cells enriched from blood (not recorded which). For the CDR3, the DNA is TGTGCCAGCAATCTGGCAGGGAACACTGAAGCTTTCTTT. Protein: CASNLAGNTEAFF.